In its sample, the clone carrying this T cell receptor beta chain was seen once. Its antigen is undetermined. This sample was included in a study of STAT5B mutations in CD4+ large granular lymphocyte leukemia. CDR1 KGHSH and CDR2 LQKENI come from the germline V gene. V was shortened by 6 bases and J by 4 bases, with 13 bases between the two germline ends. The CDR3 length is 13 residues. Sequencing was at survey level. TCRdb keeps only in-frame clones here, not all; method: immunoSEQ multiplex PCR. The data contain about 36,000 clones, roughly 76% of them singletons. Study-wide points: Patient CD4-sorted repertoires looked more clonal than healthy CD4+ repertoires, even without putative leukemic clones. No patients shared main leukemic clonotypes, though around 27% appeared at low frequency elsewhere.

J is TRBJ2-7 and V is TRBV18, with D perhaps TRBD2 (6 bases). The sample consisted of CD4+ T cells from blood buffy coats. The origin of this receptor is a human donor in good health. As DNA, the CDR3 is TGTGCCAGCTCCGGGGGTATAGAGTACGAGCAGTACTTC. It codes for CASSGGIEYEQYF.